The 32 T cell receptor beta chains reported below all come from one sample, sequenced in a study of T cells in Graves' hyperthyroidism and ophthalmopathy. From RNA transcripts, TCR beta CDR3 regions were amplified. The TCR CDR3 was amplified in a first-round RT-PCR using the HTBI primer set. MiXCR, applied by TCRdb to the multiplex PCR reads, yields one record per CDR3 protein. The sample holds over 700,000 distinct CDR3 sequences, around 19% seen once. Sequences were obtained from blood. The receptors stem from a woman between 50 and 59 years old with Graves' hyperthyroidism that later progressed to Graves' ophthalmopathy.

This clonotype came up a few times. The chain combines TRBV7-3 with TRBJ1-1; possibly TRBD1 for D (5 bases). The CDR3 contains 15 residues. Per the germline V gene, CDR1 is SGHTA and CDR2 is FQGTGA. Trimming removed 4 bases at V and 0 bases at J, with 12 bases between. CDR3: CASSSGTEMNTEAFF. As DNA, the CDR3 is TGTGCCAGCAGCTCCGGGACGGAAATGAACACTGAAGCTTTCTTT.

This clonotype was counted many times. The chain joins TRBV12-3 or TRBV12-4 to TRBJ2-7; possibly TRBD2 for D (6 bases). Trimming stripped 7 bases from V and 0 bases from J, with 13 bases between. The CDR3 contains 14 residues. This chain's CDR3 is CASTKDGSSYEQYF. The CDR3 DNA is TGTGCCAGCACCAAGGACGGGAGCTCCTACGAGCAGTACTTC.

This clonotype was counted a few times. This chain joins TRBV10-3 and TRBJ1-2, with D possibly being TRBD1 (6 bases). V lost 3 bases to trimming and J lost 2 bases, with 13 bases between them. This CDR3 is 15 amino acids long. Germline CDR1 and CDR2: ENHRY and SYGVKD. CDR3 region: CAISETPDRNYGYTF. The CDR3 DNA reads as TGTGCCATCAGTGAAACCCCGGACAGAAACTATGGCTACACCTTC.

CDR3 nucleotide sequence: TGTGCCTCCTGTTCTGAGCAGAGCTCTGGAAACACCATATATTTT. This gives the protein CASCSEQSSGNTIYF. The chain links TRBV2 to TRBJ1-3; D is undetermined. CDR1 SNHLY and CDR2 FYNNEI come from the germline V gene. The CDR3 spans 15 residues. V was clipped by 11 bases and J by 0 bases, with 17 bases between them.

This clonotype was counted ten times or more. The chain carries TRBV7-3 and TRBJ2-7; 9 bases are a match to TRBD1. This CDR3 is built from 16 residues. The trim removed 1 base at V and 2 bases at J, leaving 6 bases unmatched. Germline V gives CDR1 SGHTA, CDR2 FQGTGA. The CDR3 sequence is CASSLSPGQGPYEQYF. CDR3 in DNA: TGTGCCAGCAGCTTAAGTCCGGGACAGGGCCCCTACGAGCAGTACTTC.

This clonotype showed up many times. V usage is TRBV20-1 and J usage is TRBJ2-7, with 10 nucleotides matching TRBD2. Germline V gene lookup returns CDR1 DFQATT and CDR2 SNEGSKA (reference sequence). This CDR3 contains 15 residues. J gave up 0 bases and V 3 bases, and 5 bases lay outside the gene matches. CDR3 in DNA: TGCAGTGCTAGGGTAGCGGGGGGTAGCTCCTACGAGCAGTACTTC. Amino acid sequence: CSARVAGGSSYEQYF.

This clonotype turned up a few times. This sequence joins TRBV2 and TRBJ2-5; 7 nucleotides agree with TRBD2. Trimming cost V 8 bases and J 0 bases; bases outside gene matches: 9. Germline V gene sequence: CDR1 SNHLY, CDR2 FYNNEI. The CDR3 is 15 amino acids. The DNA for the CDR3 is TGTGCCAGCCTCGGGAGGCGCCAAAACCAAGAGACCCAGTACTTC. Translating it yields CASLGRRQNQETQYF.

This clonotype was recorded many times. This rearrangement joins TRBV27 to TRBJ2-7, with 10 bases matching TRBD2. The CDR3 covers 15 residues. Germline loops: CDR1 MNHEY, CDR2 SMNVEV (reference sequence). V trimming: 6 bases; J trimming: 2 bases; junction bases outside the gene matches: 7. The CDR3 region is CASRRASGGAYEQYF. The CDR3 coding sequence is TGTGCCAGCAGGAGAGCGAGCGGGGGGGCCTACGAGCAGTACTTC.

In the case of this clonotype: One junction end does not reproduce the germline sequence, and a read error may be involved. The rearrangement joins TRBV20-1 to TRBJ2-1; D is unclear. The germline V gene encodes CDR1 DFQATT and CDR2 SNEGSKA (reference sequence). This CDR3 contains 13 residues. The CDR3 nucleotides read TGCAGTGCTAAATTTAGCTCCTGCAATGAGCAGTTCTTC. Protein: CSAKFSSCNEQFF.

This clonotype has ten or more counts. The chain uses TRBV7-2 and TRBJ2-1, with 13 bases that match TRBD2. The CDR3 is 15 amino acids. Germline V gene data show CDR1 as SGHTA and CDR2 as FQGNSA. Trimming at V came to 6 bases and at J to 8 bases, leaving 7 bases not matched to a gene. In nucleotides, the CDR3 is TGTGCCAGCAGGCCTACTAGCGGGGGGGAGGATGAGCAGTTCTTC. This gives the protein CASRPTSGGEDEQFF.

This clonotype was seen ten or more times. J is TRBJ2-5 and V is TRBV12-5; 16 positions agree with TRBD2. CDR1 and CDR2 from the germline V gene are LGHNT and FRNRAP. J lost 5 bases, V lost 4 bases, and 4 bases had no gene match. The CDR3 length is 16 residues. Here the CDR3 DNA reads TGTGCTAGTGGTTCGGGACTAGCGGGGGGGCCGGAGACCCAGTACTTC. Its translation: CASGSGLAGGPETQYF.

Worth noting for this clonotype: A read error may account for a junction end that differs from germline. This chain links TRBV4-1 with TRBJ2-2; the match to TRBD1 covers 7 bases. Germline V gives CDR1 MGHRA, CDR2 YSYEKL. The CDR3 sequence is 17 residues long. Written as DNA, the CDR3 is TGTGCCAGCAGCCATTGGGCCGGGACAGAGAACACCGGGGAGCTGTTTTTT. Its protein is CASSHWAGTENTGELFF.

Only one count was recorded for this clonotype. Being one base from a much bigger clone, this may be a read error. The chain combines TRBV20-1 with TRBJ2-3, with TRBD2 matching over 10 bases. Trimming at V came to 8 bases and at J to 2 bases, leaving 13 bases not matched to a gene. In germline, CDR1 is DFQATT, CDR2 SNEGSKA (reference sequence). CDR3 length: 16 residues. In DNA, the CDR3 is TGCAGTACTGCCCTACTCCTAGCGGGAGACACAGATACGCAGTATTTT. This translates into CSTALLLAGDTDTQYF.

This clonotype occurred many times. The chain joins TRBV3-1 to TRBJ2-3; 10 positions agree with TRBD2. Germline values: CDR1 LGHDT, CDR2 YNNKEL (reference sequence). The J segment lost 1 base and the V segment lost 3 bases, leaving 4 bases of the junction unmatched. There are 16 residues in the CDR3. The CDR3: CASSHGTSDGTDTQYF. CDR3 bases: TGTGCCAGCAGCCACGGGACTAGCGACGGCACAGATACGCAGTATTTT.

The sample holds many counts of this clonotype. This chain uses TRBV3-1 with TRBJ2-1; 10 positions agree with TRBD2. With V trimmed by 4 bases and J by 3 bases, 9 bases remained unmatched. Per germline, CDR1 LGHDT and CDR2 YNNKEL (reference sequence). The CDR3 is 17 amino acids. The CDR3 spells CASSLSSGGINYNEQFF. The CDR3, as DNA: TGTGCCAGCAGCCTCTCTAGCGGGGGAATCAACTACAATGAGCAGTTCTTC.

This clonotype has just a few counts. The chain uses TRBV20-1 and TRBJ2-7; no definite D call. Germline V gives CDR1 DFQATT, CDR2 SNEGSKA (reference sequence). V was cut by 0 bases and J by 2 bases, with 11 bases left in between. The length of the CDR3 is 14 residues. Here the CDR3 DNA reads TGCAGTGCTAGAGATCCGGCAGGAACCTACGAGCAGTACTTC. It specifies CSARDPAGTYEQYF.

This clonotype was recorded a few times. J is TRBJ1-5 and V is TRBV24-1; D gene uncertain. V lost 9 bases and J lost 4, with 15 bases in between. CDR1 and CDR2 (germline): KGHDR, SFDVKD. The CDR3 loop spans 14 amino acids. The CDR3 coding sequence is TGTGCCACCCTCGTTGGGCAGCAAAATCAGCCCCAGCATTTT. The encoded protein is CATLVGQQNQPQHF.

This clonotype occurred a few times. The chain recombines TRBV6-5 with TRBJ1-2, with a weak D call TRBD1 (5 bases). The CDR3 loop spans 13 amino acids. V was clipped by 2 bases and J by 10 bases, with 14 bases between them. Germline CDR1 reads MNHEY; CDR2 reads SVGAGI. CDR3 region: CASSYPGTANYTF. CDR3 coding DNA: TGTGCCAGCAGTTACCCCGGGACTGCTAACTACACCTTC.

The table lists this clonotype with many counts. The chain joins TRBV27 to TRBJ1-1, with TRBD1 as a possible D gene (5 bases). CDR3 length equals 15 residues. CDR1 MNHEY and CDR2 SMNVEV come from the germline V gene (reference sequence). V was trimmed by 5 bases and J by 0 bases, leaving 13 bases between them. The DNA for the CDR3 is TGTGCCAGCAGTGGGGCAGGACTAATGAACACTGAAGCTTTCTTT. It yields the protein CASSGAGLMNTEAFF.

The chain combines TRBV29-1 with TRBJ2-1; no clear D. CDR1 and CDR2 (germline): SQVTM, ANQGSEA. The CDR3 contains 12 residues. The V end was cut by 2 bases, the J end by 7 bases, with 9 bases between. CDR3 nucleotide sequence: TGCAGCGTTGAACCTAGTAGAAATGAGCAGTTCTTC. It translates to CSVEPSRNEQFF.

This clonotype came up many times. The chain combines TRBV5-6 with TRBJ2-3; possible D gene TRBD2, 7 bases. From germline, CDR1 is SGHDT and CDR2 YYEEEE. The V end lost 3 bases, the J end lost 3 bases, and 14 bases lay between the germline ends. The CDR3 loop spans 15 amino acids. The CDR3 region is CASSWGGQRTDTQYF. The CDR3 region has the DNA TGTGCCAGCAGCTGGGGGGGCCAAAGGACAGATACGCAGTATTTT.

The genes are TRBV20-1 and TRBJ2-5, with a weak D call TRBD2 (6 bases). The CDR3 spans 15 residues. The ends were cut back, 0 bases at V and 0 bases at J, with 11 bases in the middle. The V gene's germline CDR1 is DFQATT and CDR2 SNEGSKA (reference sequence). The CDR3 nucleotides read TGCAGTGCTAGAGATTGGAGGAGGGACCAAGAGACCCAGTACTTC. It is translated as CSARDWRRDQETQYF.

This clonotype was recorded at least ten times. For the CDR3, the DNA is TGTGCCAGCAGCTTGGGCAACCAAGAGACCCAGTACTTC. It encodes CASSLGNQETQYF. The chain recombines TRBV5-4 with TRBJ2-5; D unclear. CDR1 is SGHNT, CDR2 YYREEE, per germline (reference sequence). The V end lost 0 bases, the J end lost 0 bases, and 3 bases lay between the germline ends. The CDR3 consists of 13 residues.

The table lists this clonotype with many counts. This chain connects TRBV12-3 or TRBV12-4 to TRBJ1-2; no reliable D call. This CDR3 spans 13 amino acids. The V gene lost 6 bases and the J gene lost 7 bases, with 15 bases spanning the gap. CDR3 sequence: CASRGAARGGYTF. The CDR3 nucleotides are TGTGCCAGCAGAGGCGCGGCCCGCGGTGGCTACACCTTC.

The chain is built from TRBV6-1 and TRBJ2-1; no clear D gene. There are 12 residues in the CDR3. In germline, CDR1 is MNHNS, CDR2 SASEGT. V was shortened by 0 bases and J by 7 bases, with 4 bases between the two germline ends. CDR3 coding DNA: TGTGCCAGCAGTGAAGCTGCTAATGAGCAGTTCTTC. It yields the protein CASSEAANEQFF.

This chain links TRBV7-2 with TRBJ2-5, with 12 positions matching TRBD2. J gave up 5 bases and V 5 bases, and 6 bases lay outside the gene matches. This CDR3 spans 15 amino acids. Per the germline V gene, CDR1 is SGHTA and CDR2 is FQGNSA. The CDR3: CASSPTSGGRETQYF. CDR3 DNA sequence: TGTGCCAGCAGCCCGACTAGCGGGGGAAGGGAGACCCAGTACTTC.

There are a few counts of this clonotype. The CDR3 loop reads CSVESSGGKTQYF. The CDR3 nucleotides read TGCAGCGTTGAATCCAGCGGGGGTAAGACCCAGTACTTC. The genes are TRBV29-1 and TRBJ2-5; 8 nucleotides line up with TRBD2. Germline assignment: CDR1 SQVTM and CDR2 ANQGSEA. After removal of 2 bases from V and 6 bases from J, the junction contained 5 bases not matched to a gene. This CDR3 contains 13 residues.

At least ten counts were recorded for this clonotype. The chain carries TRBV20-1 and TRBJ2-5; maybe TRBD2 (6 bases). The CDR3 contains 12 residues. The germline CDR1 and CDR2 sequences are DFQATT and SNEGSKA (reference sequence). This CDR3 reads CSASPGEETQYF. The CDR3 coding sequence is TGCAGCGCCTCGCCGGGGGAAGAGACCCAGTACTTC.

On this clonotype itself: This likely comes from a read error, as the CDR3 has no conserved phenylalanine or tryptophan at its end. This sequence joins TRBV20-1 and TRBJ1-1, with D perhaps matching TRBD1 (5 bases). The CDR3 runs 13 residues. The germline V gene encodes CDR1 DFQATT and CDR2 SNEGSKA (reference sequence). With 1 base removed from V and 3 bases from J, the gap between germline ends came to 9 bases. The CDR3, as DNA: TGCAGTGCTAGAGGGGACCTATACACTGAAGCTTTCCTT. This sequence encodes CSARGDLYTEAFL.

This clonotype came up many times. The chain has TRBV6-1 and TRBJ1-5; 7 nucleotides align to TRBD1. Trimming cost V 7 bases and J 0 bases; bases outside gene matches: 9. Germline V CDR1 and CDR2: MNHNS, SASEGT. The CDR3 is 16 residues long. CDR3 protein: CASTLAGTDSNQPQHF. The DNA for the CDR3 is TGTGCCAGCACTCTCGCCGGGACAGATAGCAATCAGCCCCAGCATTTT.

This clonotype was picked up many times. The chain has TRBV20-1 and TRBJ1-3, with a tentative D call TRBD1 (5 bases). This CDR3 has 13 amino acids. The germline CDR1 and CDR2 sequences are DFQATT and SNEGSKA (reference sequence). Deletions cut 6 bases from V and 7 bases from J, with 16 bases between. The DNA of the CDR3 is TGCAGTGCGACGGGGGGTTCTTGGAACACCATATATTTT. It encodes CSATGGSWNTIYF.

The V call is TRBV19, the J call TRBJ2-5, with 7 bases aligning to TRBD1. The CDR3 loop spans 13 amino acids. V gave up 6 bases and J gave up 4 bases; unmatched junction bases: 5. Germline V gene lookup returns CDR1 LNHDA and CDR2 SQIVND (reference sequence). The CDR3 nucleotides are TGTGCCAGTAGAAGGACAGGTACAGAGACCCAGTACTTC. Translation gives CASRRTGTETQYF.